The clone carrying this T cell receptor beta chain was recorded a few times. As yet, its antigen is unknown. In the PCR, 60 Vbeta and 13 Jbeta primers were used. Clones were read by immunoSEQ multiplex PCR, and TCRdb kept only the in-frame ones, dropping some. The data contain 180,000 or so clones, around a tenth of them singletons. The data are from a study of cytomegalovirus exposure and HLA in healthy donors. The study's findings and limits: Later analysis identified a missense DCLRE1C variant that was linked to TCR beta V- and J-gene trimming. Apparent HLA restriction characterized most CMV-associated TCR beta chains in a later analysis.

The CDR3 runs 15 residues. CDR1 is SGHRS and CDR2 is YFSETQ in the germline V gene. V gave up 0 bases and J gave up 0 bases, with 8 bases separating them. This chain connects TRBV5-1 to TRBJ2-3; D may be TRBD2 (6 bases). Sequencing was carried out using PBMCs. This receptor was taken from a woman aged 25 to 39 in good health and CMV-seropositive. The CDR3 protein is CASSLAGRSTDTQYF. CDR3 sequence (DNA): TGCGCCAGCAGCTTGGCAGGGAGGAGCACAGATACGCAGTATTTT.